This is a list of T cell receptor beta chains from one sample in a study of blood T cell repertoires in COVID-19. Using immunoSEQ multiplex PCR, the repertoire was profiled, and TCRdb retains in-frame clones only, with some absent. The sample has around 25,000 clones, about 80% seen once. Sequenced input: peripheral blood. Source of these receptors: a man in his 70s with active COVID-19. The CDR3 runs from the conserved cysteine through the conserved F or W. Fields, in order: V gene, clone size, D gene, J gene, CDR3 length, CDR3 DNA, CDR3 protein. The D gene is left open where the match is weak. Only some rows state a clone size, as once, few, many or a class for expanded clones.

>TRBV10-3|-|-|TRBJ1-5|14
TGTGCCATCAGTGACCCACAGAACAATCAGCCCCAGCATTTT
CAISDPQNNQPQHF
>TRBV27|once|-|TRBJ2-7|13
TGTGCCAGCAGTTTTACACAGGGACACGAGCAGTACTTC
CASSFTQGHEQYF
>TRBV4-1|-|-|TRBJ2-3|17
TGCGCCAGCAGCCAGGCCTCTGGCGGGCCTAAAAGAGATACGCAGTATTTT
CASSQASGGPKRDTQYF
>TRBV6-5|once|-|TRBJ2-3|15
TGTGCCAGCAGTTACTATGGTAGCGGCACAGATACGCAGTATTTT
CASSYYGSGTDTQYF
>TRBV12-3/TRBV12-4|-|-|TRBJ1-5|13
TGTGCCAGCAGTCAGTGGGGGGACCAGCCCCAGCATTTT
CASSQWGDQPQHF
>TRBV18|-|TRBD1|TRBJ1-4|16
TGTGCCAGCTCGCGACAGGGATCGGCAACTAATGAAAAACTGTTTTTT
CASSRQGSATNEKLFF
>TRBV6-5|-|-|TRBJ2-3|15
TGTGCCAGCAGTTACGGGGACATTACCCCAGATACGCAGTATTTT
CASSYGDITPDTQYF
>TRBV6-6|-|-|TRBJ2-1|13
TGTGCCAGCACTACCGGCTCCTACAATGAGCAGTTCTTC
CASTTGSYNEQFF
>TRBV28|-|TRBD2|TRBJ2-7|18
TGTGCCAGCAGCCGGTCCAGGACTAGCGGGAGGAGACGCAACGAGCAGTACTTC
CASSRSRTSGRRRNEQYF
>TRBV6-2/TRBV6-3|-|-|TRBJ2-2|16
TGTGCCAGCAGTTATTCTGAGCCTAAAAACACCGGGGAGCTGTTTTTT
CASSYSEPKNTGELFF
>TRBV6-6|-|-|TRBJ2-7|15
TGTGCCAGCAGGACGGGGGGACAGGCTGTCTACGAGCAGTACTTC
CASRTGGQAVYEQYF
>TRBV7-3|-|TRBD2|TRBJ2-1|16
TGTGCCAGCAGCTTAAATATGCGGGGGACCCTCAATGAGCAGTTCTTC
CASSLNMRGTLNEQFF
>TRBV28|-|-|TRBJ2-7|12
TGTGCCAGCAGTTCGGTTACCTACGAGCAGTACTTC
CASSSVTYEQYF
>TRBV11-3|once|-|TRBJ2-7|13
TGTGCCAGCAGTCAAATCCAGGGTGGCGAGCAGTACTTC
CASSQIQGGEQYF
>TRBV2|-|-|TRBJ2-7|15
TGTGCCAGCAGTGAAGGACAGTTCAGCTCCTACGAGCAGTACTTC
CASSEGQFSSYEQYF
>TRBV29-1|once|-|TRBJ1-1|15
TGCAGCGCCAGCGGGGGCTGGGGAATGAACACTGAAGCTTTCTTT
CSASGGWGMNTEAFF
>TRBV28|-|TRBD2|TRBJ2-3|16
TGTGCCAGCAGTTTAATTGCGGGGGTAGCCCCAGATACGCAGTATTTT
CASSLIAGVAPDTQYF
>TRBV6-5|-|-|TRBJ2-3|14
TGTGCCAGCAGCCCCTTAGGGGCCACAGATACGCAGTATTTT
CASSPLGATDTQYF
>TRBV6-6|-|-|TRBJ2-7|13
TGTGCCAGCAGTCCCCACAGGGTTAGCGAGCAGTACTTC
CASSPHRVSEQYF
>TRBV5-1|-|-|TRBJ1-6|14
TGCGCCAGCAGCTTGGAGCAGGGTTCTTCACCCCTCCACTTT
CASSLEQGSSPLHF
>TRBV10-3|-|TRBD2|TRBJ2-3|15
TGTGCCATCCGGGGGGGGCTAGATCCGCCAGATACGCAGTATTTT
CAIRGGLDPPDTQYF
>TRBV6-5|-|TRBD2|TRBJ2-1|14
TGTGCCACGGGAGGACGGGTAGTTCGAAATGAGCAGTTCTTC
CATGGRVVRNEQFF
>TRBV5-1|once|-|TRBJ1-5|13
TGCGCCAGCAGCCAGACAGTGAATCAGCCCCAGCATTTT
CASSQTVNQPQHF
>TRBV28|-|-|TRBJ1-1|13
TGTGCCAGCAGTTCCGCGATGAACACTGAAGCTTTCTTT
CASSSAMNTEAFF
>TRBV30|-|TRBD1|TRBJ1-1|13
TGTGCCTGGAGGCGGACAGGGTTGACTGAAGCTTTCTTT
CAWRRTGLTEAFF
>TRBV4-1|few|-|TRBJ1-2|16
TGCGCCAGCAGCCAGGGGCCGGGACACGATATCTATGGCTACACCTTC
CASSQGPGHDIYGYTF
>TRBV5-1|-|-|TRBJ1-5|13
TGCGCCAGCTCGGCGGGGGGAAGCCAGCCCCAGCATTTT
CASSAGGSQPQHF
>TRBV2|-|-|TRBJ1-4|13
TGTGCCAGCAGGACAGAGAACTATGAAAAACTGTTTTTT
CASRTENYEKLFF
>TRBV28|-|TRBD1|TRBJ2-7|16
TGTGCCAGCAACGAAGCTGGCGGACAGGGGAACTACGAGCAGTACTTC
CASNEAGGQGNYEQYF
>TRBV28|once|-|TRBJ2-6|18
TGTGCCAGCAGTCCCCATCCCAGGGTTGAGGCTGGGGCCAACGTCCTGACTTTC
CASSPHPRVEAGANVLTF
>TRBV7-7|-|-|TRBJ2-5|15
TGTGCTAGCAGCTTAATATTTGGGGCCCAAGAGACCCAGTACTTC
CASSLIFGAQETQYF
>TRBV15|-|TRBD1|TRBJ2-7|13
TGTGCCACTTGCCGGGACAGGGCCGACGAGCAGTACTTC
CATCRDRADEQYF
>TRBV4-1|-|TRBD2|TRBJ2-3|15
TGCGCCAGCAGCCGTGGGACTAGCGACACAGATACGCAGTATTTT
CASSRGTSDTDTQYF
>TRBV7-3|-|-|TRBJ1-1|12
TGTGCCAGCAGCTCTCGCGGCACTGAAGCTTTCTTT
CASSSRGTEAFF
>TRBV2|-|TRBD1|TRBJ1-5|13
TGCGCTTCAAAGGGACAGGTCAATCAGCCCCAGCATTTT
CASKGQVNQPQHF
>TRBV9|-|TRBD2|TRBJ2-2|14
TGTGCCAGCAGCCGCGGGGGTAGAACCGGGGAGCTGTTTTTT
CASSRGGRTGELFF
>TRBV25-1|-|-|TRBJ1-6|13
TGTGCCAGCAGGCGGGGGATGGGTTCACCCCTCCACTTT
CASRRGMGSPLHF
>TRBV30|-|-|TRBJ1-6|14
TGTGCCTGGGGGTGGGGATCCAGGGAATCACCCCTCCACTTT
CAWGWGSRESPLHF
>TRBV5-8|-|-|TRBJ2-5|16
TGTGCCAGCAGCTTAGGGGTCGACAGGCTCCAAGAGACCCAGTACTTC
CASSLGVDRLQETQYF
>TRBV5-1|-|TRBD1|TRBJ1-2|17
TGCGCCAGCAGCTTACCTGCAGGGGGCAGAATAAACTATGGCTACACCTTC
CASSLPAGGRINYGYTF
>TRBV7-3|-|-|TRBJ2-2|14
TGTGCCAGCAGCTTCGTTGCGGGGTCCGGGGAGCTGTTTTTT
CASSFVAGSGELFF
>TRBV7-6|-|TRBD2|TRBJ2-1|17
TGTGCCAGCAGCTTACGGCCTAGCGGGAACTCCTACAATGAGCAGTTCTTC
CASSLRPSGNSYNEQFF
>TRBV7-9|-|-|TRBJ1-5|15
TGTGCCAGCAGCACAATAATAGAACCAGGACAGCCCCAGCATTTT
CASSTIIEPGQPQHF
>TRBV28|-|-|TRBJ1-4|18
TGTGCCAGCAGTTCCCTAAACAGAGTCCCCTCAACTAATGAAAAACTGTTTTTT
CASSSLNRVPSTNEKLFF
>TRBV7-8|-|TRBD1|TRBJ1-5|16
TGTGCCAGCACCGCATTGGGGACAGGGGTTTATCAGCCCCAGCATTTT
CASTALGTGVYQPQHF
>TRBV7-7|-|-|TRBJ2-2|14
TGTGCTAGCAGCTCAACCGGGGGAACCGGGGAGCTGTTTTTT
CASSSTGGTGELFF
>TRBV11-2|-|TRBD2|TRBJ2-2|18
TGTGCCAGCAGCCGACGTACTAGCGGGGGCCCGAACACCGGGGAGCTGTTTTTT
CASSRRTSGGPNTGELFF
>TRBV6-5|-|TRBD1|TRBJ2-7|11
TGTGCCACCACGACAGGGCGCGAGCAGTACTTC
CATTTGREQYF
>TRBV6-6|-|TRBD1|TRBJ1-3|20
TGTGCCAGCAGCTACTCGGAGGGGACAGGGGGACAAACGTCGGGAAACACCATATATTTT
CASSYSEGTGGQTSGNTIYF
>TRBV13|-|TRBD2|TRBJ2-3|17
TGTGCCAGCAGCTTAACAGCGGGAGTCGGATTTGCAGATACGCAGTATTTT
CASSLTAGVGFADTQYF
>TRBV5-1|-|TRBD2|TRBJ2-7|17
TGCGCCAGCAGTAGGGGCCAAGCGGGAGGGCCGACCTACGAGCAGTACTTC
CASSRGQAGGPTYEQYF
>TRBV5-5|-|-|TRBJ1-2|14
TGTGCCAGCAGCTTGGTGAGCAGGGATTATGGCTACACCTTC
CASSLVSRDYGYTF
>TRBV5-1|-|TRBD1|TRBJ1-1|17
TGCGCCAGCAGCTTGGGGACAGGGGGCAAGGTGAACACTGAAGCTTTCTTT
CASSLGTGGKVNTEAFF
>TRBV11-1|once|TRBD1|TRBJ2-2|15
TGTGCCAGCAGCTTATCTGAGGGGGCGACCGGGGAGCTGTTTTTT
CASSLSEGATGELFF
>TRBV19|-|TRBD1|TRBJ2-7|14
TGTGCCAGTTCGTTCGGGACAGGTAGGGGCGAGCAGTACTTC
CASSFGTGRGEQYF
>TRBV24-1|-|TRBD1|TRBJ2-3|16
TGTGCCACCAGTGATCGACAGGGCTCAGGCACAGATACGCAGTATTTT
CATSDRQGSGTDTQYF
>TRBV7-6|-|TRBD1|TRBJ2-1|14
TGTGCCAGCAGCTTAGGGACAGGCTACAATGAGCAGTTCTTC
CASSLGTGYNEQFF
>TRBV6-5|-|TRBD1|TRBJ1-2|14
TGTGCCAGCAGTACCGGGACAGGGAACTATGGCTACACCTTC
CASSTGTGNYGYTF
>TRBV7-8|-|-|TRBJ1-4|16
TGTGCCAGCAGCTTAAGTGTCAGACGGAGAAATGAAAAACTGTTTTTT
CASSLSVRRRNEKLFF
>TRBV6-2/TRBV6-3|once|-|TRBJ2-1|12
TGTGCCAGCAGTTACGTCAGGAATGAGCAGTTCTTC
CASSYVRNEQFF